The 8 T cell receptor beta chains reported below all come from one sample, sequenced in a study of CD8 T cells in Susac syndrome. RNA was extracted with the RNeasy kit, and a quantity of roughly 0.5 to 1 ug was reverse transcribed using random hexamers. MiXCR was run by TCRdb on the immunoSEQ multiplex PCR reads, yielding one entry per CDR3 protein. Altogether 150,000 or so distinct CDR3 sequences are present, 93% being singletons, with the ten largest covering approximately 0.14%. The sequenced sample consisted of CD4+ T cells from PBMCs. All receptors come from a human donor in good health.

This chain joins TRBV3-1 and TRBJ1-1, with TRBD1 matching 10 bases. Germline CDR1 reads LGHDT; CDR2 reads YNNKEL (reference sequence). The CDR3 spans 17 residues. V shed 1 base, J shed 4 bases, and the junction held 9 bases outside the gene matches. CDR3 sequence: CASSQVGTGAKATEAFF. CDR3 in DNA: TGTGCCAGCAGCCAAGTTGGGACAGGGGCAAAAGCCACTGAAGCTTTCTTT.

The chain employs TRBV20-1 and TRBJ1-1; D unresolved. Germline V gene data show CDR1 as DFQATT and CDR2 as SNEGSKA (reference sequence). Trimming removed 6 bases from V and 3 bases from J, with 11 bases in between. This CDR3 is 12 amino acids long. The CDR3 DNA sequence: TGCAGTGCCATTGGGTTCCACACTGAAGCTTTCTTT. This sequence encodes CSAIGFHTEAFF.

The chain has TRBV12-3 or TRBV12-4 and TRBJ1-2; 9 positions match TRBD1. Germline trimming cut 6 bases from V and 7 bases from J; bases unmatched to any gene: 6. This CDR3 spans 13 amino acids. The CDR3 nucleotides read TGTGCCAGCAGACCTACGGACAGGGGTGGCTACACCTTC. As protein: CASRPTDRGGYTF.

The gene calls are TRBV9 and TRBJ2-5; possibly TRBD2 for D (7 bases). The CDR3 totals 15 residues. Per germline, CDR1 SGDLS and CDR2 YYNGEE. V lost 0 bases and J lost 5, with 14 bases in between. The CDR3, as DNA: TGTGCCAGCAGCGTAGCGGGGGGCCAGGGGGAGACCCAGTACTTC. Protein sequence: CASSVAGGQGETQYF.

The chain combines TRBV29-1 with TRBJ2-5; D may be TRBD2 (6 bases). There are 19 residues in the CDR3. The V and J ends lost 6 bases and 7 bases respectively, with 36 bases between them. CDR1 SQVTM and CDR2 ANQGSEA come from the germline V gene. CDR3 sequence reads: CSVGPTRPAPTGVGGTQYF. For the CDR3, the DNA is TGCAGCGTCGGACCCACAAGGCCTGCGCCGACCGGGGTGGGGGGGACCCAGTACTTC. Complete variable domain (other parts from reference TRBV29-1 and TRBJ2-5): SAVISQKPSRDICQRGTSLTIQCQVDSQVTMMFWYRQQPGQSLTLIATANQGSEATYESGFVIDKFPISRPNLTFSTLTVSNMSPEDSSIYLCSVGPTRPAPTGVGGTQYFGPGTRLLVL.

The V call is TRBV20-1, the J call TRBJ2-5, with 9 nucleotides matching TRBD2. The V gene's germline CDR1 is DFQATT and CDR2 SNEGSKA (reference sequence). Trimming at V came to 6 bases and at J to 2 bases, leaving 7 bases not matched to a gene. The length of the CDR3 is 14 residues. CDR3 nucleotides: TGCAGTGCGCTGACTAGCGGAGATCAAGAGACCCAGTACTTC. Its translation is CSALTSGDQETQYF.

This chain connects TRBV4-1 to TRBJ1-6; D is undetermined. The CDR3 has 14 residues. Trimming removed 3 bases at V and 6 bases at J, with 9 bases between. The V gene's germline CDR1 is MGHRA and CDR2 YSYEKL. The CDR3 is CASSHTASNSPLHF. The CDR3 region has the DNA TGCGCCAGCAGCCACACAGCCAGTAATTCACCCCTCCACTTT.

This chain links TRBV6-2 or TRBV6-3 with TRBJ1-2; perhaps TRBD1 as D (6 bases). The germline gives CDR1 MNHEY, CDR2 SVGEGT. The V gene lost 4 bases and the J gene lost 6 bases, with 18 bases spanning the gap. The CDR3 runs 15 residues. CDR3 in amino acids: CASSWESTGGHGYTF. The CDR3, as DNA: TGTGCCAGCAGTTGGGAATCGACAGGCGGTCATGGCTACACCTTC.